This TCR beta chain emerged from a study of lymphopenia after photon versus proton radiotherapy. Trimming took off 3 bases at V and 2 bases at J, with 16 bases between the two ends. The CDR3 extends over 16 amino acids. The germline gives CDR1 MDHEN, CDR2 SYDVKM. Study outcomes and limitations: Authors raise, but do not show, better survival with proton therapy.

Sequenced by immunoSEQ multiplex PCR; TCRdb stores in-frame clones only, minus some. The sample holds around 55,000 clones, roughly 83% seen once. For this clone: Its antigen is unidentified.

The chain uses TRBV28 and TRBJ1-2; D unresolved. The material sequenced was peripheral blood, taken from a patient treated with proton-based radiotherapy. The sequence derives from a man in his 60s with pancreatic cancer. CDR3 DNA: TGTGCCAGCAGTTTTGGGCAGGTCTTTATAAACTATGGCTACACCTTC. This sequence encodes CASSFGQVFINYGYTF.